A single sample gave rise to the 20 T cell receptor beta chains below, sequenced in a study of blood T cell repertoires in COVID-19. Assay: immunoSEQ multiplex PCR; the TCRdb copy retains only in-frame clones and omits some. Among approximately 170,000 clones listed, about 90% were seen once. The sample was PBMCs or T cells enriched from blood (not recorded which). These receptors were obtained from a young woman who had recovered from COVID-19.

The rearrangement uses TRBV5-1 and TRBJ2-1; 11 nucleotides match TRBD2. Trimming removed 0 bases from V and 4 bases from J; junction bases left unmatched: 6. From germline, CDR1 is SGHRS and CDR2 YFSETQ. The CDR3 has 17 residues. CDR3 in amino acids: CASSLELAGEGYNEQFF. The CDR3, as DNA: TGCGCCAGCAGCTTGGAACTAGCGGGAGAGGGGTACAATGAGCAGTTCTTC.

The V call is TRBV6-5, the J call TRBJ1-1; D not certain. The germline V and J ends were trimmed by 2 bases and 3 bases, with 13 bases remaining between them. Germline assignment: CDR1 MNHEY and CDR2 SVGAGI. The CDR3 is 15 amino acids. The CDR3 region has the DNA TGTGCCAGCAGTTACCATCGGAGGGCTGACACTGAAGCTTTCTTT. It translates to CASSYHRRADTEAFF.

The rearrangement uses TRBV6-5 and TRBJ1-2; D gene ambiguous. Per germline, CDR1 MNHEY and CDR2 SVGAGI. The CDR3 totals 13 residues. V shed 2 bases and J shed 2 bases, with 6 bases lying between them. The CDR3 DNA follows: TGTGCCAGCAGTTACGGGCAGAACTATGGCTACACCTTC. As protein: CASSYGQNYGYTF.

The CDR3 reads CASSLGSSGDGKQYF. CDR3 coding DNA: TGTGCCAGCAGTTTAGGGTCTAGCGGAGACGGAAAGCAGTACTTC. The genes are TRBV28 and TRBJ2-7, with 7 bases matching TRBD2. The CDR3 sequence is 15 residues long. Germline V gene sequence: CDR1 MDHEN, CDR2 SYDVKM. V was clipped by 2 bases and J by 8 bases; unmatched bases: 12.

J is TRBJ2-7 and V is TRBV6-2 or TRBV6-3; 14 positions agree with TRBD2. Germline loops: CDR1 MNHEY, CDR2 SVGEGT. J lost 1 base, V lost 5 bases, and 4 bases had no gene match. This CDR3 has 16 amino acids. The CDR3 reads CASSAGTSGSSYEQYF. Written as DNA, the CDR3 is TGTGCCAGCAGTGCCGGGACTAGCGGGAGTTCCTACGAGCAGTACTTC.

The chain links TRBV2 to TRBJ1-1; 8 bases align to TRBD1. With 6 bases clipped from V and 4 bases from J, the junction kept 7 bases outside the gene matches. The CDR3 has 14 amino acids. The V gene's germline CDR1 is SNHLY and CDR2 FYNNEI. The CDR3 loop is CASSQNRGGTEAFF. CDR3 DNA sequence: TGTGCCAGCAGCCAGAACAGGGGGGGCACTGAAGCTTTCTTT.

The CDR3 DNA is TGTGCCAGCGATAGGGGTAGCACAGATACGCAGTATTTT. Its translation is CASDRGSTDTQYF. The chain couples TRBV6-5 to TRBJ2-3; maybe TRBD1 (5 bases). The CDR3 consists of 13 residues. V was shortened by 8 bases and J by 0 bases, with 9 bases between the two germline ends. Germline loops: CDR1 MNHEY, CDR2 SVGAGI.

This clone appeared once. The CDR3 sequence is CASSSGTGNSPLHF. DNA for the CDR3: TGTGCCAGCAGTTCGGGGACAGGGAATTCACCCCTCCACTTT. The chain has TRBV28 and TRBJ1-6, with 9 bases identical to TRBD1. Germline V gene lookup returns CDR1 MDHEN and CDR2 SYDVKM. The CDR3 sequence is 14 residues long. Trimming removed 4 bases from V and 7 bases from J; junction bases left unmatched: 2. Drawing the rest from reference TRBV28 and TRBJ1-6, the complete variable domain is DVKVTQSSRYLVKRTGEKVFLECVQDMDHENMFWYRQDPGLGLRLIYFSYDVKMKEKGDIPEGYSVSREKKERFSLILESASTNQTSMYLCASSSGTGNSPLHFGNGTRLTVT.

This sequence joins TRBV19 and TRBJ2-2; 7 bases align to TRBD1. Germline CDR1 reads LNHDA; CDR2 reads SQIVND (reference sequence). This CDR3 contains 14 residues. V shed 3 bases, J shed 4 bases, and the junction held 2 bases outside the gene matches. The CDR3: CASSMGQTTGELFF. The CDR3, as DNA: TGTGCCAGTAGTATGGGACAGACCACCGGGGAGCTGTTTTTT.

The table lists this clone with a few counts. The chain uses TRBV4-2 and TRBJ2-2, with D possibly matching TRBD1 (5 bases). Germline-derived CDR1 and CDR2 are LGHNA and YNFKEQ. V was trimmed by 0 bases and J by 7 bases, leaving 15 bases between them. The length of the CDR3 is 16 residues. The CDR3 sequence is CASSQDVQGTIGELFF. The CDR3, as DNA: TGTGCCAGCAGCCAAGACGTTCAGGGAACGATCGGGGAGCTGTTTTTT.

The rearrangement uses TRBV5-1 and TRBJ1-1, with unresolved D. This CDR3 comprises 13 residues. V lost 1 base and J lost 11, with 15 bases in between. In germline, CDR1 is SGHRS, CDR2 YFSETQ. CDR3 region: CASSLSSGDSAFF. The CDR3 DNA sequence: TGCGCCAGCAGCTTGTCATCGGGAGATTCCGCTTTCTTT.

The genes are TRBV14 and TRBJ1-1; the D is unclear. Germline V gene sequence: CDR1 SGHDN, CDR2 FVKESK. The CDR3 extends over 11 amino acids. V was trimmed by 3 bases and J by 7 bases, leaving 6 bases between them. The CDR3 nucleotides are TGTGCCAGCAGCCATGCCGGTGAAGCTTTCTTT. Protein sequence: CASSHAGEAFF. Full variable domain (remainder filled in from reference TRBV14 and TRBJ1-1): EAGVTQFPSHSVIEKGQTVTLRCDPISGHDNLYWYRRVMGKEIKFLLHFVKESKQDESGMPNNRFLAERTGGTYSTLKVQPAELEDSGVYFCASSHAGEAFFGQGTRLTVV.

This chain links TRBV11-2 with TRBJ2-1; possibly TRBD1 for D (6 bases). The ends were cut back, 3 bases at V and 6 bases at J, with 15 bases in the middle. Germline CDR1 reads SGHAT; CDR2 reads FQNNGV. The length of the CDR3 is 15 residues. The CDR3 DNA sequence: TGTGCCAGCAGCTTTGGACAGCTAGGGGTCAATGAGCAGTTCTTC. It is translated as CASSFGQLGVNEQFF.

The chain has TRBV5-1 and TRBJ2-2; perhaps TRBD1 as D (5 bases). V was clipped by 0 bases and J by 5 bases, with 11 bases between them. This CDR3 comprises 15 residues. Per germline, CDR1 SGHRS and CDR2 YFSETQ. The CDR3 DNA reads TGCGCCAGCAGCTTGGATGCAGGGCGGACCGGGGAGCTGTTTTTT. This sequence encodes CASSLDAGRTGELFF.

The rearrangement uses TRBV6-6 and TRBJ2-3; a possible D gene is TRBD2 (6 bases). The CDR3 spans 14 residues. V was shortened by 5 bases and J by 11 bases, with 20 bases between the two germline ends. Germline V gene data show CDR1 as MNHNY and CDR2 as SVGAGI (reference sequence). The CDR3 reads CASSTLHPGAKQYF. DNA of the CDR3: TGTGCCAGCAGTACACTGCACCCGGGAGCAAAGCAGTATTTT.

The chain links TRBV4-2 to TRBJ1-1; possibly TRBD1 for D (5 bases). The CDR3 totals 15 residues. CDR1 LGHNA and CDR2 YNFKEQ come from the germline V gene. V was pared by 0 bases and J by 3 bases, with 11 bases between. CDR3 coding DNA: TGTGCCAGCAGCCAAGATTACGGAGGGGACACTGAAGCTTTCTTT. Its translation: CASSQDYGGDTEAFF.

The CDR3 sequence: CAIKQGSYGYTF. Written as DNA, the CDR3 is TGTGCCATAAAACAGGGGTCCTATGGCTACACCTTC. The chain couples TRBV28 to TRBJ1-2; TRBD1 matches 7 bases. Trimming removed 10 bases from V and 4 bases from J; junction bases left unmatched: 6. The CDR3 spans 12 residues. Per germline, CDR1 MDHEN and CDR2 SYDVKM.

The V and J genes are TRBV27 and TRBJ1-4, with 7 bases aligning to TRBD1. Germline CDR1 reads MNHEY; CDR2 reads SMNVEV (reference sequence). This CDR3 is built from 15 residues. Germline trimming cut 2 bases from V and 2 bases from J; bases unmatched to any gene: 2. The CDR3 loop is CASSLIGGTNEKLFF. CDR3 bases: TGTGCCAGCAGTTTAATAGGGGGCACTAATGAAAAACTGTTTTTT.

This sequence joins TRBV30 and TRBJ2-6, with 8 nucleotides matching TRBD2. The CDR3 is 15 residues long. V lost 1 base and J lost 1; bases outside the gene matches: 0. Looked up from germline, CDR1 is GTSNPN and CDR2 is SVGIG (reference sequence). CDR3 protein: CAWSAGGSGANVLTF. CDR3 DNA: TGTGCCTGGAGTGCGGGGGGGTCTGGGGCCAACGTCCTGACTTTC. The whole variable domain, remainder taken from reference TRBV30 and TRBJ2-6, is SQTIHQWPATLVQPVGSPLSLECTVEGTSNPNLYWYRQAAGRGLQLLFYSVGIGQISSEVPQNLSASRPQDRQFILSSKKLLLSDSGFYLCAWSAGGSGANVLTFGAGSRLTVL.

The DNA of the CDR3 is TGTGCCATCAGTGTGACAGGGGGAGGGAATTCACCCCTCCACTTT. The encoded protein is CAISVTGGGNSPLHF. The chain is built from TRBV10-3 and TRBJ1-6; TRBD1 agrees at 9 bases. CDR1 is ENHRY, CDR2 SYGVKD, per germline. V trimming: 4 bases; J trimming: 7 bases; junction bases outside the gene matches: 5. The CDR3 runs to 15 residues.